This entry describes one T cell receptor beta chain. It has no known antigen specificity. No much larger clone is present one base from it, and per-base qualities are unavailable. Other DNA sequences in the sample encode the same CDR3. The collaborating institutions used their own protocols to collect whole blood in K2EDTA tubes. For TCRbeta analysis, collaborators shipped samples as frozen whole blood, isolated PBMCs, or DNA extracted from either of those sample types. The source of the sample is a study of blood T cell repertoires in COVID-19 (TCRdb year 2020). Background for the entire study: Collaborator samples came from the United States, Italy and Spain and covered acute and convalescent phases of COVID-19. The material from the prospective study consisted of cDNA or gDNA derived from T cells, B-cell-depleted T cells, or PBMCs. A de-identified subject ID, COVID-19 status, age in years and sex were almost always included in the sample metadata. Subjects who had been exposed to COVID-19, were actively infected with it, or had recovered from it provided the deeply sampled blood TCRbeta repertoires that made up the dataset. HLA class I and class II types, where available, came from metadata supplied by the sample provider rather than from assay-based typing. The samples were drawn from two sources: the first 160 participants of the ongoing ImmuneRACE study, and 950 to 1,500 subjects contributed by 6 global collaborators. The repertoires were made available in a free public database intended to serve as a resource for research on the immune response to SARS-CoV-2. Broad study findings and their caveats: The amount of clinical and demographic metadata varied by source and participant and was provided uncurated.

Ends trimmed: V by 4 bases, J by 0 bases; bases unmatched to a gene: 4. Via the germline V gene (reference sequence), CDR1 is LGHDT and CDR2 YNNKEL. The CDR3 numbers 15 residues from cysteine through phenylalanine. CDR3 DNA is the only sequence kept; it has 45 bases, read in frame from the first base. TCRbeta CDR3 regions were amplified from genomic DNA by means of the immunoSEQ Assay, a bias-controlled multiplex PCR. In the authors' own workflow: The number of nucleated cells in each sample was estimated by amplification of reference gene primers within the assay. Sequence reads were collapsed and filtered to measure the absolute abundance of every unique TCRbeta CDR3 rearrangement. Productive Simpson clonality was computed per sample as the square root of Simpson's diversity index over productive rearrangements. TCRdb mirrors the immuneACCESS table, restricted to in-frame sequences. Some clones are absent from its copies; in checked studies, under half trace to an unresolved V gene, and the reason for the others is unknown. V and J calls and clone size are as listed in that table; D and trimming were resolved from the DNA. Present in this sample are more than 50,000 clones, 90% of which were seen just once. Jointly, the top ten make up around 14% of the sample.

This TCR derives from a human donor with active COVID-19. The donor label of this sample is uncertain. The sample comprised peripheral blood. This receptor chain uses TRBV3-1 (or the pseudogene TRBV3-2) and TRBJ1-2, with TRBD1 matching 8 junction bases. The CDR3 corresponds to CASSPTGGSNYGYTF. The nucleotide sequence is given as TGTGCCAGCAGCCCCACAGGGGGGTCTAACTATGGCTACACCTTC.